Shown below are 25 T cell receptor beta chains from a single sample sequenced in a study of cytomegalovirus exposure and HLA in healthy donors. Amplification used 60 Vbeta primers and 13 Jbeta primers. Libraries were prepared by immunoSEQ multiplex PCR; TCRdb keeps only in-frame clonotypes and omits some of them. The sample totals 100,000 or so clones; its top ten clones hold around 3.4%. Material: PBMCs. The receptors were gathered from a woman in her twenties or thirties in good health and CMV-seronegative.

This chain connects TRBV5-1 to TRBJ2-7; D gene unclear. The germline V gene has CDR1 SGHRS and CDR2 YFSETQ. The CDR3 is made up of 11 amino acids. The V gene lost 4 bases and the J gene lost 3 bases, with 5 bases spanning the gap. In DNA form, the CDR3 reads TGCGCCAGCAGCGAGCTCTACGAGCAGTACTTC. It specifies CASSELYEQYF.

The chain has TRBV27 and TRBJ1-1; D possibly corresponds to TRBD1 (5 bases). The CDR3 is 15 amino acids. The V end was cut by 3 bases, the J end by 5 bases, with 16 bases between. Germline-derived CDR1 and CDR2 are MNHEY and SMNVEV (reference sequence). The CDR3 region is CASSLPGRRDTEAFF. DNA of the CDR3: TGTGCCAGCAGTTTGCCGGGACGGAGGGATACTGAAGCTTTCTTT.

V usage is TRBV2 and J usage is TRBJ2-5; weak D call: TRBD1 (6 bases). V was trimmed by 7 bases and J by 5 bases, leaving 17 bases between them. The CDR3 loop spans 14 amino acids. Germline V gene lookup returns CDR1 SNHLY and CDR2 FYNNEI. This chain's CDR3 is CASNTIQGAETQYF. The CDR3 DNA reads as TGTGCCAGCAACACAATACAGGGTGCGGAGACCCAGTACTTC.

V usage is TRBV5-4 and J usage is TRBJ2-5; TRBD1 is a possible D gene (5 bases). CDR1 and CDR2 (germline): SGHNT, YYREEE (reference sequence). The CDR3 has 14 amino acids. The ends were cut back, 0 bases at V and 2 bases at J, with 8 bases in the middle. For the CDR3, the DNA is TGTGCCAGCAGCTTGGCCCAGGGTCAAGAGACCCAGTACTTC. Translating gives CASSLAQGQETQYF.

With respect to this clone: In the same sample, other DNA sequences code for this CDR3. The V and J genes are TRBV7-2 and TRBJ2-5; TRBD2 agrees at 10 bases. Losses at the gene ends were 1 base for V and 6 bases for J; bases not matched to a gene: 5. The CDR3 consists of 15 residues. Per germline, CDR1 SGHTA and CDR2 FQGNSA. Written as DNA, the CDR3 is TGTGCCAGCAGCTTAGAAGCTAGCGGGGGTAAGACCCAGTACTTC. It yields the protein CASSLEASGGKTQYF. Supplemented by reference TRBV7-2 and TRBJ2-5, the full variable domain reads GAGVSQSPSNKVTEKGKDVELRCDPISGHTALYWYRQSLGQGLEFLIYFQGNSAPDKSGLPSDRFSAERTGGSVSTLTIQRTQQEDSAVYLCASSLEASGGKTQYFGPGTRLLVL.

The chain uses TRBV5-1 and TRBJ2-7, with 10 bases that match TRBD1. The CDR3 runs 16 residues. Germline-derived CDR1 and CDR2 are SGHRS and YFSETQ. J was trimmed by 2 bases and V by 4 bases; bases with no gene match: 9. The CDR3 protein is CASSLPGQGTTYEQYF. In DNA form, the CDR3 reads TGCGCCAGCAGCCTGCCGGGACAGGGGACCACCTACGAGCAGTACTTC.

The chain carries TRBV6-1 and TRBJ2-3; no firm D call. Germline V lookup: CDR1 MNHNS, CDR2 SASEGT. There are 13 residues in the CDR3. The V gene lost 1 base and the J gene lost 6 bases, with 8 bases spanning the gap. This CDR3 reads CASSEVNEDTQYF. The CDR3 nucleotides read TGTGCCAGCAGTGAAGTGAACGAGGATACGCAGTATTTT.

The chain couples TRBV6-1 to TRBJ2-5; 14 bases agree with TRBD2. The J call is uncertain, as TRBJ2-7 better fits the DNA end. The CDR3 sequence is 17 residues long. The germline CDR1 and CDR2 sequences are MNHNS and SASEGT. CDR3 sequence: CASSGRLAGGPAYEQYF. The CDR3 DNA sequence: TGTGCCAGCAGTGGGAGACTAGCGGGAGGGCCAGCCTACGAGCAGTACTTC.

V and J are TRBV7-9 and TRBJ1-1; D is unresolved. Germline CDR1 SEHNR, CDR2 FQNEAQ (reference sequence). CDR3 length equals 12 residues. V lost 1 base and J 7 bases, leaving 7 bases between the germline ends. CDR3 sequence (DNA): TGTGCCAGCAGCTTAGTAGCCAGTGAAGCTTTCTTT. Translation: CASSLVASEAFF.

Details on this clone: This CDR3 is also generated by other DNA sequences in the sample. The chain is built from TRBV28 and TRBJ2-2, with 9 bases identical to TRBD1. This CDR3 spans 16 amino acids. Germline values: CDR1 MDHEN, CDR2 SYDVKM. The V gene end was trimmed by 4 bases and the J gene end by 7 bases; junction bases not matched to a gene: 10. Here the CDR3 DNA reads TGTGCCAGCAGTTCGCCCGGGACAGGGCTCTTCGGGGAGCTGTTTTTT. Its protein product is CASSSPGTGLFGELFF.

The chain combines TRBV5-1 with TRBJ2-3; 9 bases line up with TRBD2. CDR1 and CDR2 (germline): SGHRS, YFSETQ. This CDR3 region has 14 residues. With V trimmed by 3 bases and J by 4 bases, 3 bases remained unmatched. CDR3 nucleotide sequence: TGCGCCAGCAGCTATAGCGGGAGCCCAGATACGCAGTATTTT. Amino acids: CASSYSGSPDTQYF.

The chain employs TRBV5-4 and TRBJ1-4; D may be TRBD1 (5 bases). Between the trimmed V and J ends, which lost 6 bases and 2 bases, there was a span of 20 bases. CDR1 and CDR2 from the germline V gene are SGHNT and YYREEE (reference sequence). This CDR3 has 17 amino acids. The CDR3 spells CASTSTPYSGTNEKLFF. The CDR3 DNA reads TGTGCCAGCACATCGACCCCGTATTCAGGGACTAATGAAAAACTGTTTTTT. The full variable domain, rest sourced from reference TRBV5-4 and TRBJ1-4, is ETGVTQSPTHLIKTRGQQVTLRCSSQSGHNTVSWYQQALGQGPQFIFQYYREEENGRGNFPPRFSGLQFPNYSSELNVNALELDDSALYLCASTSTPYSGTNEKLFFGSGTQLSVL.

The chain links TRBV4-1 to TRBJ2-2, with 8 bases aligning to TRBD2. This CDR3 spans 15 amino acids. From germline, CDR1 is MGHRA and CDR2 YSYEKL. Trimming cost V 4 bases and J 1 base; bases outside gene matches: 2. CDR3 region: CASSRSGMNTGELFF. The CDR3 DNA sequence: TGCGCCAGCAGCCGTAGCGGGATGAACACCGGGGAGCTGTTTTTT.

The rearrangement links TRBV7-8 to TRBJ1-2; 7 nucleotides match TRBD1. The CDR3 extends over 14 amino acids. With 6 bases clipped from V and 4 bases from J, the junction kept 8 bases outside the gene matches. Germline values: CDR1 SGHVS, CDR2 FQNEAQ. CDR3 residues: CASSRTGATYGYTF. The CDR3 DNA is TGTGCCAGCAGTCGAACAGGGGCGACCTATGGCTACACCTTC. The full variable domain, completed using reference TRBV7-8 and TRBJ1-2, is GAGVSQSPRYKVAKRGQDVALRCDPISGHVSLFWYQQALGQGPEFLTYFQNEAQLDKSGLPSDRFFAERPEGSVSTLKIQRTQQEDSAVYLCASSRTGATYGYTFGSGTRLTVV.

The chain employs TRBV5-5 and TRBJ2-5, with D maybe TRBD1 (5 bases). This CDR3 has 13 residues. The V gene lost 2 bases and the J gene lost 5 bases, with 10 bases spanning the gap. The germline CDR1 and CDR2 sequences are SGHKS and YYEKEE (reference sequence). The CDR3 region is CASSFPGKETQYF. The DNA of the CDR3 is TGTGCCAGCAGCTTTCCAGGGAAGGAGACCCAGTACTTC.

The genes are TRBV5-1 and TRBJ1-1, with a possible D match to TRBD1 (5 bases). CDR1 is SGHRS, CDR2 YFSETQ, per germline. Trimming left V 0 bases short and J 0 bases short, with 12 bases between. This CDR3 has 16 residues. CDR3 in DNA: TGCGCCAGCAGCTTGGCCCCGGGGGGTATGAACACTGAAGCTTTCTTT. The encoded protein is CASSLAPGGMNTEAFF.

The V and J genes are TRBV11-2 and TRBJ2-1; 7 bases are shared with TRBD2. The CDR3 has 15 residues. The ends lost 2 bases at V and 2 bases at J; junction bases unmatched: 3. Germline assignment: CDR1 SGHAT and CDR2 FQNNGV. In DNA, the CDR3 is TGTGCCAGCAGCTTATTGCGGGGGACCTACAATGAGCAGTTCTTC. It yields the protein CASSLLRGTYNEQFF. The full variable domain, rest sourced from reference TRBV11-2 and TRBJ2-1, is EAGVAQSPRYKIIEKRQSVAFWCNPISGHATLYWYQQILGQGPKLLIQFQNNGVVDDSQLPKDRFSAERLKGVDSTLKIQPAKLEDSAVYLCASSLLRGTYNEQFFGPGTRLTVL.

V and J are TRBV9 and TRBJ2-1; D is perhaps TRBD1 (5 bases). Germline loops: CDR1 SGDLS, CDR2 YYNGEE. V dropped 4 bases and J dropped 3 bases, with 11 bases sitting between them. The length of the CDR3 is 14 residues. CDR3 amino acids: CASSLMTDYNEQFF. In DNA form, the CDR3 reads TGTGCCAGCAGCCTGATGACAGACTACAATGAGCAGTTCTTC.

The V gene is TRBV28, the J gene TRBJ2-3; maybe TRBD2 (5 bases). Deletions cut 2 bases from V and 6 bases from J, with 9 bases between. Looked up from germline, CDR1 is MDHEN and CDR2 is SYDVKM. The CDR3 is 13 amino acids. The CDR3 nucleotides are TGTGCCAGCAGTTTACTAGCTTGGGATACGCAGTATTTT. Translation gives CASSLLAWDTQYF.

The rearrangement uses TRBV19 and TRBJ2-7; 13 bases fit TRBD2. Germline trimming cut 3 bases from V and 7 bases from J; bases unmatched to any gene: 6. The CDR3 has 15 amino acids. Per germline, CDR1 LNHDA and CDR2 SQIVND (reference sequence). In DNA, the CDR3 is TGTGCCAGTAGTATCGGACTAGCGGGAGCCGAAGAGCAGTACTTC. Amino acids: CASSIGLAGAEEQYF.

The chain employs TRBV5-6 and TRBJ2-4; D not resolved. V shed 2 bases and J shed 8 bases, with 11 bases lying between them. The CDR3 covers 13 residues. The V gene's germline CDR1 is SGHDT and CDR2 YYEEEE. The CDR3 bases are TGTGCCAGCAGCTTTGTCCGGTCGGACATTCAGTACTTC. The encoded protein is CASSFVRSDIQYF.

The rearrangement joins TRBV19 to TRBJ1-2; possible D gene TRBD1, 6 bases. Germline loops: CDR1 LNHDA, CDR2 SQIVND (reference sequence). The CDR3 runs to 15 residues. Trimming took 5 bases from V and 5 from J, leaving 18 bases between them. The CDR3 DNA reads TGTGCCAGTAGTTACCAGACAGGCTCTACATATGGCTACACCTTC. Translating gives CASSYQTGSTYGYTF.

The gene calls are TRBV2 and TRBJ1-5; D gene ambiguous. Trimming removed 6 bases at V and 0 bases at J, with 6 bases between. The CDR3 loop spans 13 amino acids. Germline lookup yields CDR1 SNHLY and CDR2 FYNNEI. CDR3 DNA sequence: TGTGCCAGCAGACAGAATAGCAATCAGCCCCAGCATTTT. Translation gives CASRQNSNQPQHF. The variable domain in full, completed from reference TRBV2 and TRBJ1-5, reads EPEVTQTPSHQVTQMGQEVILRCVPISNHLYFYWYRQILGQKVEFLVSFYNNEISEKSEIFDDQFSVERPDGSNFTLKIRSTKLEDSAMYFCASRQNSNQPQHFGDGTRLSIL.

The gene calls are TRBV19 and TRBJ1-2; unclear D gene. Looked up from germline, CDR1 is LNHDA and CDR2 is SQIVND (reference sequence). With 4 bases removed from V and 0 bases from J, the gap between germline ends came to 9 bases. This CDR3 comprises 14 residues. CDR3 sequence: CASSKTPANYGYTF. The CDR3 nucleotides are TGTGCCAGTAGTAAAACCCCAGCTAACTATGGCTACACCTTC.

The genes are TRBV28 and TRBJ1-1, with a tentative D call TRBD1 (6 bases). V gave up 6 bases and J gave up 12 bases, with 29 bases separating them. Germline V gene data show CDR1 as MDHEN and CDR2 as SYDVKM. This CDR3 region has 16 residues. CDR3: CASSVYSPNGQRRPFF. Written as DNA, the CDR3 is TGTGCCAGCAGCGTTTATTCGCCGAATGGACAGAGACGGCCTTTCTTT.